The present entry profiles one TCR beta chain with its context. What it binds is unknown. This sample is part of a study of OX40 agonist ivuxolimab in advanced cancers. Across the whole study: Ivuxolimab, an antibody acting as an agonist of OX40 (CD134), was used to treat patients.

Systemic immunosuppression or autoimmune disease history was grounds to exclude patients. V was shortened by 3 bases and J by 3 bases, with 9 bases between the two germline ends. The CDR3 consists of 14 residues. The germline V gene has CDR1 SGHRS and CDR2 YFSETQ. TCRdb keeps only in-frame clones here, not all; method: immunoSEQ multiplex PCR. The sample records tens of thousands of clones, approximately 90% being singletons. Study outcomes and limitations: Expanded clones were, on average, more numerous among CD8+ T cells than CD4+. Among the lowest peripheral clonal expansion occurred in 0.1-3.0 mg/kg partial responders.

Sequencing was performed on CD4+ or CD8+ T cells sorted from blood, taken in a trial of the OX40 agonist ivuxolimab. The chain uses TRBV5-1 and TRBJ2-2; D perhaps matches TRBD1 (5 bases). The sequence was obtained from an adult with an advanced solid tumor such as melanoma, head and neck, liver or kidney cancer. For the CDR3, the DNA is TGCGCCAGCAGCTACCCCAGGGACACCGGGGAGCTGTTTTTT. Protein sequence: CASSYPRDTGELFF.